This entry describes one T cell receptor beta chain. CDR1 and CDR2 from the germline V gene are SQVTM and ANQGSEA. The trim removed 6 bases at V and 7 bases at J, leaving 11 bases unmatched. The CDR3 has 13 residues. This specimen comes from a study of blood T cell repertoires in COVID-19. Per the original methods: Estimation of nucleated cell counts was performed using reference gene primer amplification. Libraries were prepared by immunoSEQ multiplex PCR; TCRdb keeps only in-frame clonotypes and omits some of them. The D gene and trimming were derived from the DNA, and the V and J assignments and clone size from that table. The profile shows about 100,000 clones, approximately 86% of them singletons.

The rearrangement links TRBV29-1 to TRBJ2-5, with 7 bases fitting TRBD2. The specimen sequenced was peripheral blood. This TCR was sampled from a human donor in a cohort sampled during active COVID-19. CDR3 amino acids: CSVLLDGGRTQYF. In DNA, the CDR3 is TGCAGCGTCCTCCTCGACGGCGGGAGGACCCAGTACTTC.